The 11 T cell receptor beta chains in this list originate from one sample, sequenced in a study of shared clonotypes between healthy human individuals (TCRdb year 2020). Library preparation employed the immunoSEQ multiplex PCR assay. What TCRdb holds here is the immuneACCESS table cut down to in-frame rearrangements. Part of the clones is not present; checked against another copy, under half of the missing clones reflect an unresolved V gene, and the others are unexplained. Present in this sample are 2 million to 2.5 million clones, roughly 90% of which were seen just once. The ten largest clones represent about 0.41% of the sample. The specimen sequenced was naive CD4+ T cells from PBMCs. Explained via the paper, the cell subset or site label denotes: CD45RA+ positively selected. These receptors came from a man between 18 and 35 years old in good health. Some clones in this sample may be carry-over from other donors' samples.

In regard to this clone: This CDR3 is also generated by other DNA sequences in the sample. The chain recombines TRBV19 with TRBJ2-1, with TRBD2 matching 10 bases. The CDR3 is 16 amino acids. Trimming at V came to 1 base and at J to 4 bases, leaving 4 bases not matched to a gene. The germline CDR1 and CDR2 sequences are LNHDA and SQIVND (reference sequence). CDR3: CASSIALAGVYNEQFF. DNA of the CDR3: TGTGCCAGTAGTATAGCGCTAGCGGGAGTATACAATGAGCAGTTCTTC.

The chain has TRBV9 and TRBJ1-1, with D perhaps matching TRBD1 (5 bases). This CDR3 spans 15 amino acids. Per the germline V gene, CDR1 is SGDLS and CDR2 is YYNGEE. V dropped 4 bases and J dropped 0 bases, with 13 bases sitting between them. CDR3 region: CASSPRGVMNTEAFF. The CDR3 DNA reads TGTGCCAGCAGCCCGAGAGGGGTTATGAACACTGAAGCTTTCTTT.

This sequence joins TRBV7-3 and TRBJ2-3, with D perhaps TRBD2 (6 bases). The CDR3 covers 13 residues. Trimming stripped 4 bases from V and 4 bases from J, with 9 bases between. In germline, CDR1 is SGHTA, CDR2 FQGTGA. The CDR3 coding sequence is TGTGCCAGCAGCTCCGGGGGAGCAGATACGCAGTATTTT. Encoded protein: CASSSGGADTQYF.

CDR3 DNA sequence: TGTGCCATCAGACAGTCACAGAACACTGAAGCTTTCTTT. It is translated as CAIRQSQNTEAFF. J is TRBJ1-1 and V is TRBV10-3; D unresolved. The CDR3 totals 13 residues. CDR1 is ENHRY and CDR2 is SYGVKD in the germline V gene. V was clipped by 6 bases and J by 1 base, with 9 bases between them.

The gene calls are TRBV6-1 and TRBJ1-5; possible D gene TRBD1, 6 bases. The V gene lost 6 bases and the J gene lost 7 bases, with 16 bases spanning the gap. Germline CDR1 MNHNS, CDR2 SASEGT. The CDR3 consists of 14 residues. This chain's CDR3 is CASSPTGQGQPQHF. CDR3 sequence (DNA): TGTGCCAGCAGCCCGACAGGCCAAGGGCAGCCCCAGCATTTT.

The J gene is TRBJ2-7, the V gene TRBV10-3; the match to TRBD2 covers 12 bases. Germline V lookup: CDR1 ENHRY, CDR2 SYGVKD. V gave up 3 bases and J gave up 3 bases; unmatched junction bases: 6. The CDR3 contains 16 residues. CDR3 nucleotides: TGTGCCATCAGTGACTCGACTAGCGGGAGAATCTACGAGCAGTACTTC. This translates into CAISDSTSGRIYEQYF.

The chain employs TRBV28 and TRBJ2-4, with 10 bases identical to TRBD1. The germline V gene encodes CDR1 MDHEN and CDR2 SYDVKM. The CDR3 has 15 residues. J gave up 6 bases and V 5 bases, and 7 bases lay outside the gene matches. Written as DNA, the CDR3 is TGTGCCAGCAGTGCAGGACAGGGGGAGGGAAACATTCAGTACTTC. This encodes CASSAGQGEGNIQYF.

V is TRBV7-2 and J is TRBJ1-1; D is perhaps TRBD1 (5 bases). This CDR3 contains 14 residues. Per the germline V gene, CDR1 is SGHTA and CDR2 is FQGNSA. Deletions cut 5 bases from V and 3 bases from J, with 13 bases between. The CDR3 reads CASSKRGIDTEAFF. The CDR3 DNA sequence: TGTGCCAGCAGCAAGAGGGGTATAGACACTGAAGCTTTCTTT.

About this clone: Other DNA sequences in the sample encode the same CDR3. The chain is built from TRBV19 and TRBJ2-2; D is undetermined. Germline V gene lookup returns CDR1 LNHDA and CDR2 SQIVND (reference sequence). Trimming took 1 base from V and 5 from J, leaving 8 bases between them. The CDR3 runs 14 residues. In nucleotides, the CDR3 is TGTGCCAGTAGTATAGGAAGGGTTACCGGGGAGCTGTTTTTT. It is translated as CASSIGRVTGELFF.

This clone was picked up a small number of times. CDR3 bases: TGTGCCAGCAGCAGAACAGGTGCCGGAAACACCATATATTTT. This sequence encodes CASSRTGAGNTIYF. The chain combines TRBV5-4 with TRBJ1-3; tentatively, D is TRBD1 (5 bases). Trimming took off 4 bases at V and 4 bases at J, with 12 bases between the two ends. The germline V gene encodes CDR1 SGHNT and CDR2 YYREEE (reference sequence). The CDR3 is 14 residues long.

This rearrangement joins TRBV7-2 to TRBJ2-2; D is unresolved. CDR3 size: 14 residues. CDR1 and CDR2 from the germline V gene are SGHTA and FQGNSA. The V and J ends lost 5 bases and 1 base respectively, with 8 bases between them. The DNA of the CDR3 is TGTGCCAGCAGCCCCAGGCGGAACACCGGGGAGCTGTTTTTT. It translates to CASSPRRNTGELFF.